The 28 T cell receptor beta chains listed next were all sequenced from one sample in a study of OX40 agonist ivuxolimab in advanced cancers. Clones were sequenced by immunoSEQ multiplex PCR, and TCRdb holds only the in-frame ones, with some missing. The sample contains approximately 60,000 clones, approximately 80% of which appear only once. The sequencing here drew on CD4+ or CD8+ T cells sorted from blood, taken in a trial of the OX40 agonist ivuxolimab. These receptors were collected from an adult with an advanced solid tumor such as melanoma, head and neck, liver or kidney cancer.

The chain links TRBV7-2 to TRBJ2-7, with D perhaps TRBD2 (6 bases). V was trimmed by 1 base and J by 4 bases, leaving 14 bases between them. Per germline, CDR1 SGHTA and CDR2 FQGNSA. The CDR3 spans 15 residues. The CDR3 coding sequence is TGTGCCAGCAGCTTAGTCCGGGGGTTGGCTTACGAGCAGTACTTC. Translated, it gives CASSLVRGLAYEQYF.

V gene TRBV10-2 combines with J gene TRBJ2-2, with a tentative D call TRBD1 (6 bases). V lost 3 bases and J lost 1, with 27 bases in between. The CDR3 loop spans 21 amino acids. CDR1 and CDR2 (germline): WSHSY, SAAADI. In DNA, the CDR3 is TGCGCCAGCAGTGAAAGTGGGGGCCCGGTTCGGATATCCCTGAACACCGGGGAGCTGTTTTTT. As protein: CASSESGGPVRISLNTGELFF.

This clone came up many times. V usage is TRBV29-1 and J usage is TRBJ2-3; D ambiguous. CDR1 and CDR2 from the germline V gene are SQVTM and ANQGSEA. This CDR3 is 11 amino acids long. Trimming removed 5 bases from V and 5 bases from J, with 8 bases in between. CDR3 in amino acids: CSVIEVDTQYF. CDR3 in DNA: TGCAGCGTTATAGAGGTAGATACGCAGTATTTT.

This clone was seen more than once but under ten times. The genes are TRBV19 and TRBJ1-6; TRBD1 agrees at 9 bases. The ends lost 7 bases at V and 8 bases at J; junction bases unmatched: 9. Per the germline V gene, CDR1 is LNHDA and CDR2 is SQIVND (reference sequence). The CDR3 consists of 15 residues. CDR3 nucleotide sequence: TGTGCCAGTACCCTGACGGACAGGGGACATTCACCCCTCCACTTT. Translating gives CASTLTDRGHSPLHF.

The V and J genes are TRBV6-1 and TRBJ1-1, with TRBD1 as a possible D gene (6 bases). The CDR3 sequence is 16 residues long. Trimming removed 3 bases from V and 4 bases from J, with 18 bases in between. The germline V gene encodes CDR1 MNHNS and CDR2 SASEGT. CDR3 in amino acids: CASSEGTPGYGTEAFF. Written as DNA, the CDR3 is TGTGCCAGCAGTGAGGGGACACCTGGTTATGGCACTGAAGCTTTCTTT.

V and J are TRBV5-1 and TRBJ1-1, with D perhaps matching TRBD1 (6 bases). Trimming took off 1 base at V and 2 bases at J, with 12 bases between the two ends. The CDR3 spans 15 residues. The germline CDR1 and CDR2 sequences are SGHRS and YFSETQ. This CDR3 reads CASSLTGQFNTEAFF. As DNA, the CDR3 is TGCGCCAGCAGCTTGACCGGACAGTTCAACACTGAAGCTTTCTTT.

V is TRBV7-9 and J is TRBJ2-2; no reliable D call. Germline V CDR1 and CDR2: SEHNR, FQNEAQ (reference sequence). The V end was cut by 6 bases, the J end by 7 bases, with 9 bases between. The CDR3 is made up of 12 amino acids. The CDR3, as DNA: TGTGCCAGCAGTCGCTCCGGCGGGGAGCTGTTTTTT. This sequence encodes CASSRSGGELFF.

The rearrangement uses TRBV23-1 and TRBJ1-1, with 10 bases fitting TRBD1. TRBV23-1 is labeled an ORF, and its function is uncertain. The CDR3 has 16 amino acids. V was pared by 4 bases and J by 1 base, with 6 bases of the junction left unmatched. Written as DNA, the CDR3 is TGCGCCAGCAGTCCCCGACAGGGGGCGCGGAACACTGAAGCTTTCTTT. Its protein product is CASSPRQGARNTEAFF.

The chain recombines TRBV28 with TRBJ1-2; TRBD1 might be the D (6 bases). Trimming left V 8 bases short and J 5 bases short, with 12 bases between. Germline CDR1 is MDHEN and CDR2 is SYDVKM. This CDR3 has 12 residues. CDR3 amino acids: CASSPGEYGYTF. CDR3 sequence (DNA): TGTGCCAGCTCACCAGGGGAGTATGGCTACACCTTC.

The rearrangement links TRBV27 to TRBJ1-2; no reliable D call. CDR1 and CDR2 (germline): MNHEY, SMNVEV (reference sequence). Trimming shortened V by 3 bases and J by 6 bases, and 8 bases separated the two germline ends. The CDR3 sequence is 12 residues long. This CDR3 is CASSFSGNGYTF. CDR3 in DNA: TGTGCCAGCAGTTTCAGCGGGAATGGCTACACCTTC.

The chain joins TRBV9 to TRBJ2-1; either TRBD1 or TRBD2 may fit D (5 bases each). The germline V gene encodes CDR1 SGDLS and CDR2 YYNGEE. Trimming pared 3 bases from V and 10 bases from J, leaving 23 bases between. The CDR3 loop spans 16 amino acids. The CDR3 sequence is CASSGPGPPRFSEQFF. CDR3 nucleotide sequence: TGTGCCAGCAGCGGCCCGGGACCCCCCAGATTTTCGGAGCAGTTCTTC.

This sequence joins TRBV18 and TRBJ1-3; D perhaps matches TRBD1 (5 bases). Germline lookup yields CDR1 KGHSH and CDR2 LQKENI. V was clipped by 3 bases and J by 0 bases, with 9 bases between them. The CDR3 contains 15 residues. DNA for the CDR3: TGTGCCAGCTCACCTTTCGACAGCTCTGGAAACACCATATATTTT. Its protein product is CASSPFDSSGNTIYF. Filled out from reference TRBV18 and TRBJ1-3, the complete variable domain reads NAGVMQNPRHLVRRRGQEARLRCSPMKGHSHVYWYRQLPEEGLKFMVYLQKENIIDESGMPKERFSAEFPKEGPSILRIQQVVRGDSAAYFCASSPFDSSGNTIYFGEGSWLTVV.

This clone has a single count. The chain carries TRBV5-6 and TRBJ1-5, with 11 bases identical to TRBD1. Losses at the gene ends were 2 bases for V and 2 bases for J; bases not matched to a gene: 6. Germline CDR1 SGHDT, CDR2 YYEEEE. The CDR3 extends over 17 amino acids. The DNA for the CDR3 is TGTGCCAGCAGCTTAACCGGGACAGGGGGTGGCAATCAGCCCCAGCATTTT. This translates into CASSLTGTGGGNQPQHF. Supplemented by reference TRBV5-6 and TRBJ1-5, the full variable domain reads DAGVTQSPTHLIKTRGQQVTLRCSPKSGHDTVSWYQQALGQGPQFIFQYYEEEERQRGNFPDRFSGHQFPNYSSELNVNALLLGDSALYLCASSLTGTGGGNQPQHFGDGTRLSIL.

V is TRBV7-3 and J is TRBJ1-1; D is perhaps TRBD1 (6 bases). The germline gives CDR1 SGHTA, CDR2 FQGTGA. This CDR3 contains 15 residues. V lost 0 bases and J lost 5, with 13 bases in between. CDR3: CASSLTTGRGTEAFF. The DNA for the CDR3 is TGTGCCAGCAGCTTAACGACAGGCCGCGGGACTGAAGCTTTCTTT. Drawing the rest from reference TRBV7-3 and TRBJ1-1, the complete variable domain is GAGVSQTPSNKVTEKGKYVELRCDPISGHTALYWYRQSLGQGPEFLIYFQGTGAADDSGLPNDRFFAVRPEGSVSTLKIQRTERGDSAVYLCASSLTTGRGTEAFFGQGTRLTVV.

V is TRBV18 and J is TRBJ2-5, with D possibly matching TRBD2 (5 bases). The CDR3 contains 15 residues. V lost 0 bases and J 5 bases, leaving 13 bases between the germline ends. Germline V CDR1 and CDR2: KGHSH, LQKENI. In DNA, the CDR3 is TGTGCCAGCTCACCACCGTGGGCTAGCTTGGAGACCCAGTACTTC. Amino acid sequence: CASSPPWASLETQYF.

The chain carries TRBV18 and TRBJ2-3; 11 nucleotides agree with TRBD2. CDR3 length: 16 amino acids. CDR1 and CDR2 (germline): KGHSH, LQKENI. Losses at the gene ends were 4 bases for V and 0 bases for J; bases not matched to a gene: 3. The CDR3 nucleotides read TGTGCCAGCTCACTAGCGGGAGGGACTAGCACAGATACGCAGTATTTT. As protein: CASSLAGGTSTDTQYF.

On this clone itself: Relative to the germline gene, one junction end is altered; a read error may explain this. The gene calls are TRBV11-2 and TRBJ1-2, with no clear D. The length of the CDR3 is 13 residues. Germline lookup yields CDR1 SGHAT and CDR2 FQNNGV. CDR3 nucleotides: TGCGCCAGCAGCCAAGTGGACGGCGGTGGCTACACCTTC. Translation: CASSQVDGGGYTF.

The chain couples TRBV25-1 to TRBJ2-7; no clear D gene. The CDR3 sequence is 13 residues long. Germline loops: CDR1 MGHDK, CDR2 SYGVNS. V lost 3 bases to trimming and J lost 5 bases, with 11 bases between them. The CDR3 reads CASSDGFGDEQYF. The CDR3, as DNA: TGTGCCAGCAGTGATGGGTTTGGGGACGAGCAGTACTTC.

This clone showed up just a few times. The identical CDR3 is also encoded by other nucleotide sequences in the sample. This chain links TRBV30 with TRBJ1-3; D unresolved. CDR1 is GTSNPN, CDR2 SVGIG, per germline (reference sequence). The CDR3 spans 13 residues. V was clipped by 0 bases and J by 0 bases, with 3 bases between them. As DNA, the CDR3 is TGTGCCTGGAGTGTGGTCTCTGGAAACACCATATATTTT. This encodes CAWSVVSGNTIYF.

The V gene is TRBV15, the J gene TRBJ2-1; 7 bases are a match to TRBD2. Germline V lookup: CDR1 LNHNV, CDR2 YYDKDF (reference sequence). V dropped 1 base and J dropped 2; count of bases not matched to a gene: 2. The CDR3 has 15 amino acids. The CDR3 bases are TGTGCCACCAGCAGAGCCGGGACTACCTACAATGAGCAGTTCTTC. This codes for CATSRAGTTYNEQFF.

This clone has just a few counts. The chain combines TRBV5-6 with TRBJ1-5, with D perhaps TRBD1 (5 bases). CDR1 is SGHDT, CDR2 YYEEEE, per germline. Trimming stripped 3 bases from V and 3 bases from J, with 16 bases between. The CDR3 spans 16 residues. In DNA, the CDR3 is TGTGCCAGCAGCTCCCGGATGGGGGGGACCAATCAGCCCCAGCATTTT. Protein product: CASSSRMGGTNQPQHF.

The chain carries TRBV2 and TRBJ2-7; D is uncertain. CDR3 length: 14 residues. The V gene's germline CDR1 is SNHLY and CDR2 FYNNEI. V lost 6 bases and J lost 5, with 17 bases in between. The CDR3 DNA reads TGTGCCAGCAGGGCTCAAAAGGTGGTCGACGAGCAGTACTTC. As protein: CASRAQKVVDEQYF. The full variable domain, with the rest looked up from reference TRBV2 and TRBJ2-7, is EPEVTQTPSHQVTQMGQEVILRCVPISNHLYFYWYRQILGQKVEFLVSFYNNEISEKSEIFDDQFSVERPDGSNFTLKIRSTKLEDSAMYFCASRAQKVVDEQYFGPGTRLTVT.

V is TRBV7-9 and J is TRBJ2-3; D unclear. Germline V gene lookup returns CDR1 SEHNR and CDR2 FQNEAQ (reference sequence). V lost 5 bases, J lost 2 bases, and 14 bases lay in between. The CDR3 has 15 residues. The CDR3, as DNA: TGTGCCAGCAGCCCAGGTCCGACAAACACAGATACGCAGTATTTT. It is translated as CASSPGPTNTDTQYF.

The chain employs TRBV10-3 and TRBJ1-3; no firm D call. There are 15 residues in the CDR3. V gave up 7 bases and J gave up 0 bases, with 13 bases separating them. In germline, CDR1 is ENHRY, CDR2 SYGVKD. CDR3 protein: CAITPGASSGNTIYF. CDR3 DNA: TGTGCCATCACCCCGGGAGCGAGCTCTGGAAACACCATATATTTT.

The chain combines TRBV14 with TRBJ2-1; possibly TRBD2 for D (5 bases). Trimming took off 1 base at V and 6 bases at J, with 13 bases between the two ends. This CDR3 is 15 amino acids long. Germline CDR1 and CDR2: SGHDN and FVKESK. Here the CDR3 DNA reads TGTGCCAGCAGCCAAGCTAGCTTACACCTCAATGAGCAGTTCTTC. Translated: CASSQASLHLNEQFF.

The chain joins TRBV7-9 to TRBJ2-5; D not certain. The last part of the DNA fits TRBJ2-7 better; the J call may be wrong. Looked up from germline, CDR1 is SEHNR and CDR2 is FQNEAQ (reference sequence). The CDR3 totals 15 residues. The CDR3 sequence: CASSLVKGNSYEQYF. Written as DNA, the CDR3 is TGTGCCAGCAGCTTAGTAAAAGGTAACTCCTACGAGCAGTACTTC.

In this sample, this clone turned up once. This CDR3 is CASSENSAGGGTQYF. In DNA form, the CDR3 reads TGTGCCAGCAGTGAAAATTCAGCGGGAGGAGGTACGCAGTATTTT. This chain uses TRBV6-1 with TRBJ2-3, with 9 nucleotides matching TRBD2. CDR3 length: 15 residues. Germline assignment: CDR1 MNHNS and CDR2 SASEGT. The V gene end was trimmed by 2 bases and the J gene end by 8 bases; junction bases not matched to a gene: 8.

The chain is built from TRBV6-5 and TRBJ2-7; D is possibly TRBD1 (6 bases). Trimming cost V 2 bases and J 4 bases, with 12 bases left between them. Germline CDR1 is MNHEY and CDR2 is SVGAGI. The CDR3 runs 14 residues. The CDR3 spells CASSYNREIYEQYF. The CDR3 region has the DNA TGTGCCAGCAGTTACAACAGGGAAATATACGAGCAGTACTTC.